The 16 T cell receptor beta chains below all came from one sample that was sequenced in a study of post-analysis software for immune sequencing data. Their antigens are not known. Sequencing libraries made from TCR beta cDNA carried unique molecular identifiers. Via MiXCR, TCRdb re-called the PCR reads, giving one row per CDR3 protein. The table lists 750,000 to 950,000 distinct CDR3 sequences, 35% to 55% of them singletons. Findings and limits, study-wide: Patients had higher frequencies than controls of five TRBV segments, including TRBV5-6, TRBV5-1 and TRBV20-1.

The specimen was blood. These receptors all stem from a girl between 10 and 17 years old with multiple sclerosis.

The table lists this clonotype with a few counts. The chain combines TRBV5-1 with TRBJ2-7; 11 bases agree with TRBD2. Germline lookup yields CDR1 SGHRS and CDR2 YFSETQ. The ends lost 4 bases at V and 2 bases at J; junction bases unmatched: 17. The CDR3 has 19 amino acids. The CDR3 sequence is CASSPWLVAGGPPPYEQYF. In nucleotides, the CDR3 is TGCGCCAGCAGCCCTTGGCTGGTAGCGGGAGGGCCTCCCCCCTACGAGCAGTACTTC.

The rearrangement links TRBV4-3 to TRBJ1-4; D perhaps matches TRBD1 (5 bases). There are 15 residues in the CDR3. CDR1 and CDR2 from the germline V gene are LGHNA and YSLEER. V gave up 2 bases and J gave up 4 bases, with 11 bases separating them. This CDR3 is CASSQRQPINEKLFF. Here the CDR3 DNA reads TGCGCCAGCAGCCAACGACAGCCAATTAATGAAAAACTGTTTTTT.

The chain carries TRBV7-9 and TRBJ1-1, with 8 bases fitting TRBD1. Germline V gives CDR1 SEHNR, CDR2 FQNEAQ (reference sequence). Unmatched junction bases numbered 9, after V lost 4 bases and J lost 8 bases. The CDR3 spans 14 residues. Here the CDR3 reads CASSYGQGNFEAFF. In DNA form, the CDR3 reads TGTGCCAGCAGCTACGGACAGGGAAACTTCGAAGCTTTCTTT. The full variable domain, with the rest looked up from reference TRBV7-9 and TRBJ1-1, is DTGVSQNPRHKITKRGQNVTFRCDPISEHNRLYWYRQTLGQGPEFLTYFQNEAQLEKSRLLSDRFSAERPKGSFSTLEIQRTEQGDSAMYLCASSYGQGNFEAFFGQGTRLTVV.

V is TRBV7-9 and J is TRBJ2-2; 7 bases agree with TRBD2. V lost 5 bases and J lost 7; bases outside the gene matches: 10. This CDR3 has 15 residues. The germline gives CDR1 SEHNR, CDR2 FQNEAQ (reference sequence). CDR3 loop: CASSPPGGSGGELFF. The CDR3 DNA follows: TGTGCCAGCAGCCCCCCGGGGGGTAGCGGCGGGGAGCTGTTTTTT.

This rearrangement joins TRBV29-1 to TRBJ2-7; a weak D match, TRBD1 (6 bases). The V and J ends lost 4 bases and 2 bases respectively, with 21 bases between them. The germline V gene has CDR1 SQVTM and CDR2 ANQGSEA. This CDR3 contains 16 residues. CDR3 in DNA: TGCAGCGTTGTATCCGTCTCAGGGGCTGTCCCCTACGAGCAGTACTTC. Its translation: CSVVSVSGAVPYEQYF.

This chain links TRBV25-1 with TRBJ2-1; D is unclear. The CDR3 is 11 amino acids. Trimming took off 4 bases at V and 7 bases at J, with 5 bases between the two ends. Germline-derived CDR1 and CDR2 are MGHDK and SYGVNS. The CDR3 reads CASSGLNEQFF. The CDR3 DNA reads TGTGCCAGCAGTGGCCTTAATGAGCAGTTCTTC.

The gene calls are TRBV7-9 and TRBJ2-7; 9 bases line up with TRBD1. Germline CDR1 is SEHNR and CDR2 is FQNEAQ (reference sequence). The CDR3 totals 14 residues. After removal of 7 bases from V and 4 bases from J, the junction contained 8 bases not matched to a gene. For the CDR3, the DNA is TGTGCCAGCACCAAGGGACAGGGTGGGTACGAGCAGTACTTC. This codes for CASTKGQGGYEQYF.

This clonotype has a handful of counts. This rearrangement joins TRBV4-2 to TRBJ2-1; the match to TRBD2 covers 14 bases. This CDR3 contains 19 residues. Germline CDR1 is LGHNA and CDR2 is YNFKEQ. V was pared by 0 bases and J by 5 bases, with 9 bases of the junction left unmatched. The CDR3 sequence: CASSQDPTSGRAGDNEQFF. CDR3 coding DNA: TGTGCCAGCAGCCAAGATCCGACTAGCGGGAGGGCCGGCGACAATGAGCAGTTCTTC.

The gene calls are TRBV6-2 or TRBV6-3 and TRBJ2-7, with 9 bases fitting TRBD2. Germline assignment: CDR1 MNHEY and CDR2 SVGEGT. J lost 6 bases, V lost 5 bases, and 8 bases had no gene match. The CDR3 covers 14 residues. For the CDR3, the DNA is TGTGCCAGCAGTCTCGCCCTAGCGGGGCGCGAGCAGTACTTC. The encoded protein is CASSLALAGREQYF.

V and J are TRBV4-1 and TRBJ2-5, with a weak D call TRBD1 (5 bases). Trimming left V 3 bases short and J 1 base short, with 9 bases between. Germline values: CDR1 MGHRA, CDR2 YSYEKL. The CDR3 is 14 residues long. Written as DNA, the CDR3 is TGCGCCAGCAGCCACCAGGGTCTCCAAGAGACCCAGTACTTC. Its protein product is CASSHQGLQETQYF.

The V call is TRBV27, the J call TRBJ2-7, with 10 nucleotides matching TRBD2. There are 15 residues in the CDR3. The V segment lost 1 base and the J segment 6 bases; nucleotides outside the gene matches: 6. Germline V lookup: CDR1 MNHEY, CDR2 SMNVEV (reference sequence). For the CDR3, the DNA is TGTGCCAGCAGTTTATACCTAGCGGGAGTTGGCGAGCAGTACTTC. Translating it yields CASSLYLAGVGEQYF.

The V and J genes are TRBV9 and TRBJ2-6; 7 nucleotides match TRBD1. The germline CDR1 and CDR2 sequences are SGDLS and YYNGEE. After removal of 4 bases from V and 1 base from J, the junction contained 8 bases not matched to a gene. This CDR3 contains 17 residues. CDR3 nucleotides: TGTGCCAGCAGCTTCCGGACAGGATGGTCTGGGGCCAACGTCCTGACTTTC. This gives the protein CASSFRTGWSGANVLTF.

This clonotype was detected a few times. The chain recombines TRBV12-3 or TRBV12-4 with TRBJ1-6, with 11 bases fitting TRBD1. The CDR3 runs to 14 residues. Trimming at V came to 4 bases and at J to 10 bases, leaving 3 bases not matched to a gene. The chain's CDR3 is CASSSGTGGSPLHF. The CDR3 nucleotides are TGTGCCAGCAGTTCAGGGACAGGGGGATCACCCCTCCACTTT.

A note on this clonotype: Sequence at one end of the junction differs from germline and may be a read error. The chain carries TRBV27 and TRBJ2-1; TRBD1 matches at 9 bases. CDR1 MNHEY and CDR2 SMNVEV come from the germline V gene (reference sequence). The length of the CDR3 is 14 residues. The CDR3: CAGSFGTGFNEQFF. CDR3 nucleotide sequence: TGTGCCGGCAGTTTCGGGACAGGGTTTAATGAGCAGTTCTTC.

CDR3 protein: CASSPGAVQRQGKKLFF. For the CDR3, the DNA is TGTGCCAGCAGCCCCGGGGCGGTTCAACGACAGGGGAAAAAACTGTTTTTT. This chain links TRBV7-9 with TRBJ1-4, with TRBD1 identical over 8 bases. V shed 5 bases, J shed 9 bases, and the junction held 17 bases outside the gene matches. Germline CDR1 reads SEHNR; CDR2 reads FQNEAQ (reference sequence). The CDR3 consists of 17 residues.

This clonotype was seen only a few times. The chain recombines TRBV7-9 with TRBJ2-7; D not certain. CDR3 size: 14 residues. Germline lookup yields CDR1 SEHNR and CDR2 FQNEAQ (reference sequence). Trimming took 6 bases from V and 2 from J, leaving 14 bases between them. This CDR3 is CASREMGLPYEQYF. Here the CDR3 DNA reads TGTGCCAGCAGGGAGATGGGGTTACCCTACGAGCAGTACTTC. The whole variable domain, filled in from reference TRBV7-9 and TRBJ2-7, reads DTGVSQNPRHKITKRGQNVTFRCDPISEHNRLYWYRQTLGQGPEFLTYFQNEAQLEKSRLLSDRFSAERPKGSFSTLEIQRTEQGDSAMYLCASREMGLPYEQYFGPGTRLTVT.